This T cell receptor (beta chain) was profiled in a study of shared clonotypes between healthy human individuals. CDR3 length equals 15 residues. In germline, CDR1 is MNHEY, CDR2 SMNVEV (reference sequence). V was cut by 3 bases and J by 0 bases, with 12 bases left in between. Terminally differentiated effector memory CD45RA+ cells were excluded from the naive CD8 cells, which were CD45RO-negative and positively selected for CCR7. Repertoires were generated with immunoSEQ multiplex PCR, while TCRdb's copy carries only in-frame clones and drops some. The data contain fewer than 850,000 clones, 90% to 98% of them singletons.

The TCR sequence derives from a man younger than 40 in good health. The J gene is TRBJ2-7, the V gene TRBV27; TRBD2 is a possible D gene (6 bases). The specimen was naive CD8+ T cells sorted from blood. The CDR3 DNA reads TGTGCCAGCAGTTTGGCGGCCGGGAGCTCCTACGAGCAGTACTTC. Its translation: CASSLAAGSSYEQYF.